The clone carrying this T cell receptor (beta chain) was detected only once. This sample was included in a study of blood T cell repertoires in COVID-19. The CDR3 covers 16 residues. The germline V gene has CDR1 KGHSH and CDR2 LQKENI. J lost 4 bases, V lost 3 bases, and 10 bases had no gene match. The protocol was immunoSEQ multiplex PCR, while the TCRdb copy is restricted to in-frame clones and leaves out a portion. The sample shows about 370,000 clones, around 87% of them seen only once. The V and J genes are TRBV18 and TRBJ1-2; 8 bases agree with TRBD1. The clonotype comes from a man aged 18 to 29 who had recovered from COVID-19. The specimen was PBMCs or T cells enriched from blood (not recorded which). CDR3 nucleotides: TGTGCCAGCTCACCCCAAGTCGGACAGGGTAGCTATGGCTACACCTTC. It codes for CASSPQVGQGSYGYTF.